Described below is a single T cell receptor beta chain sequence and its context. Its ends do not fully match the called genes, so a read error is possible. Germline V gene lookup returns CDR1 SSHAT and CDR2 FNYEAQ (reference sequence). The CDR3 has 13 amino acids. TCRdb fed the 5' RACE reads into MiXCR, producing one record per CDR3 protein. In the table there are under 85,000 distinct CDR3 sequences, 10% to 15% of which are singletons. The data derive from a study of early T cells in non-severe SARS-CoV-2 infection. Study-level background: Sequencing was performed on bulk RNA from unsorted whole blood, leaving chains unpaired.

The chain employs TRBV7-7 and TRBJ2-3; 8 positions match TRBD2. Specimen: whole blood. This TCR came from an adult who was a healthcare worker with PCR-confirmed SARS-CoV-2 infection or an uninfected control (not recorded which). The CDR3 is CASSSLAGDTQYF. DNA of the CDR3: TGTGCTAGCAGCTCGCTAGCGGGAGATACGCAGTATTTT.